The next 30 T cell receptor beta chains were all read from a single sample in a study of blood T cell repertoires in COVID-19. This table comes from immunoSEQ multiplex PCR, and its TCRdb copy is limited to in-frame clones, with some not included. The table has tens of thousands of clones, 84% seen once; the top ten hold 42%. The specimen sequenced was peripheral blood. Receptors were obtained from a woman over 75 with acute or convalescent COVID-19.

This clone was counted a few times. V and J are TRBV2 and TRBJ2-7; 8 nucleotides align to TRBD1. Germline V gene sequence: CDR1 SNHLY, CDR2 FYNNEI. The J segment lost 0 bases and the V segment lost 7 bases, leaving 8 bases of the junction unmatched. The CDR3 extends over 15 amino acids. The DNA of the CDR3 is TGTGCCAGCACCTCCGGAGGGACAGGCTCCTACGAGCAGTACTTC. This gives the protein CASTSGGTGSYEQYF.

The chain joins TRBV9 to TRBJ2-3; D possibly corresponds to TRBD1 (6 bases). Trimming removed 3 bases at V and 1 base at J, with 15 bases between. Germline CDR1 and CDR2: SGDLS and YYNGEE. The CDR3 runs to 16 residues. This CDR3 is CASSGFRAGGTDTQYF. In DNA form, the CDR3 reads TGTGCCAGCAGCGGGTTCCGGGCAGGGGGCACAGATACGCAGTATTTT.

The rearrangement uses TRBV24-1 and TRBJ1-4, with 10 bases lining up with TRBD1. The ends lost 7 bases at V and 2 bases at J; junction bases unmatched: 0. The CDR3 contains 14 residues. Germline V gene lookup returns CDR1 KGHDR and CDR2 SFDVKD. CDR3 DNA sequence: TGTGCCACCAGGGACAGGGGGACTAATGAAAAACTGTTTTTT. It codes for CATRDRGTNEKLFF.

CDR3 loop: CASSLRPTSGIYEQYF. CDR3 DNA sequence: TGTGCCAGCAGTTTACGGCCGACTAGCGGGATTTACGAGCAGTACTTC. The chain employs TRBV28 and TRBJ2-7; 11 bases agree with TRBD2. Per germline, CDR1 MDHEN and CDR2 SYDVKM. This CDR3 region has 16 residues. The V and J ends lost 2 bases and 4 bases, in that order; junction bases with no gene match: 7.

This clone was recorded only once. The chain employs TRBV18 and TRBJ1-5; no definite D call. Germline values: CDR1 KGHSH, CDR2 LQKENI. V was trimmed by 5 bases and J by 0 bases, leaving 14 bases between them. The CDR3 consists of 16 residues. The CDR3 sequence: CASSASTALSNQPQHF. CDR3 nucleotides: TGTGCCAGCTCAGCGTCCACAGCCCTTAGCAATCAGCCCCAGCATTTT.

This clone occurred once. The chain uses TRBV7-2 and TRBJ2-1; 8 nucleotides agree with TRBD2. The CDR3 runs to 15 residues. V gave up 4 bases and J gave up 2 bases; unmatched junction bases: 4. Germline V gene lookup returns CDR1 SGHTA and CDR2 FQGNSA. The CDR3 region is CASSSRGATYNEQFF. The CDR3 DNA reads as TGTGCCAGCAGCTCGCGGGGGGCAACCTACAATGAGCAGTTCTTC.

The chain has TRBV5-1 and TRBJ2-5; D perhaps matches TRBD1 (6 bases). CDR3 length: 15 amino acids. The ends were cut back, 2 bases at V and 4 bases at J, with 15 bases in the middle. Germline-derived CDR1 and CDR2 are SGHRS and YFSETQ. CDR3 region: CASSFFYRERETQYF. The CDR3 region has the DNA TGCGCCAGCAGCTTTTTTTACAGGGAACGAGAGACCCAGTACTTC.

This clone occurred once. The V call is TRBV6-1, the J call TRBJ2-7; 13 bases map to TRBD2. V shed 4 bases and J 2 bases; nucleotides not matched to a gene: 14. The CDR3 totals 19 residues. Looked up from germline, CDR1 is MNHNS and CDR2 is SASEGT. Written as DNA, the CDR3 is TGTGCCAGCAGTGCGCCCCGGACTAGCGGGGGCCCCTCTACCTACGAGCAGTACTTC. Amino acids: CASSAPRTSGGPSTYEQYF.

V is TRBV18 and J is TRBJ2-7; a possible D gene is TRBD2 (5 bases). Trimming removed 3 bases from V and 4 bases from J, with 16 bases in between. CDR1 is KGHSH and CDR2 is LQKENI in the germline V gene. CDR3 length equals 15 residues. The CDR3 DNA follows: TGTGCCAGCTCACCTGACTCTATTCGGGGTTACGAGCAGTACTTC. Translated: CASSPDSIRGYEQYF.

This clone was detected once. The V and J genes are TRBV5-1 and TRBJ1-1, with 7 bases aligning to TRBD1. Germline CDR1 is SGHRS and CDR2 is YFSETQ. The CDR3 is made up of 14 amino acids. After removal of 2 bases from V and 7 bases from J, the junction contained 8 bases not matched to a gene. The CDR3 DNA sequence: TGCGCCAGCAGCTTCGGGGACAGCCGAAGTGAAGCTTTCTTT. This encodes CASSFGDSRSEAFF.

V is TRBV29-1 and J is TRBJ1-2, with 7 bases fitting TRBD1. J lost 6 bases, V lost 3 bases, and 13 bases had no gene match. Per the germline V gene, CDR1 is SQVTM and CDR2 is ANQGSEA. The CDR3 spans 15 residues. CDR3 coding DNA: TGCAGCGTTGACCTAAGTCGAGGGGGCTCAAATGGCTACACCTTC. Its protein product is CSVDLSRGGSNGYTF.

This clone was counted once. The chain carries TRBV9 and TRBJ1-4; D unclear. The germline V gene has CDR1 SGDLS and CDR2 YYNGEE. V shed 4 bases and J shed 6 bases, with 19 bases lying between them. The CDR3 extends over 16 amino acids. The CDR3 DNA is TGTGCCAGCAGCCCAAGACATAGCGGTGTCGATGAAAAACTGTTTTTT. Encoded protein: CASSPRHSGVDEKLFF.

V usage is TRBV2 and J usage is TRBJ1-6; tentatively, D is TRBD1 (6 bases). The V gene's germline CDR1 is SNHLY and CDR2 FYNNEI. Between the trimmed V and J ends, which lost 6 bases and 5 bases, there was a span of 11 bases. The CDR3 loop spans 14 amino acids. The CDR3 here is CASRTRTDNSPLHF. CDR3 nucleotide sequence: TGTGCCAGCAGGACCAGGACAGATAATTCACCCCTCCACTTT. Supplemented by reference TRBV2 and TRBJ1-6, the full variable domain reads EPEVTQTPSHQVTQMGQEVILRCVPISNHLYFYWYRQILGQKVEFLVSFYNNEISEKSEIFDDQFSVERPDGSNFTLKIRSTKLEDSAMYFCASRTRTDNSPLHFGNGTRLTVT.

This sequence joins TRBV2 and TRBJ1-3, with D possibly TRBD1 on 5 matching bases. Trimming took off 2 bases at V and 1 base at J, with 12 bases between the two ends. CDR3 length: 16 residues. CDR1 SNHLY and CDR2 FYNNEI come from the germline V gene. CDR3 nucleotide sequence: TGTGCCAGCAGTGAAATCGGGACTCGATCTGGAAACACCATATATTTT. Translating it yields CASSEIGTRSGNTIYF.

V and J are TRBV18 and TRBJ2-1, with a weak D call TRBD2 (7 bases). Germline V gene data show CDR1 as KGHSH and CDR2 as LQKENI. With 1 base removed from V and 8 bases from J, the gap between germline ends came to 12 bases. The CDR3 loop spans 14 amino acids. The CDR3 DNA reads as TGTGCCAGCTCACCACGGCAGGGGAGGGATGAGCAGTTCTTC. Its translation is CASSPRQGRDEQFF.

This clone was seen only once. The chain carries TRBV6-5 and TRBJ1-6, with D possibly TRBD1 on 6 matching bases. The CDR3 loop spans 15 amino acids. Germline V gives CDR1 MNHEY, CDR2 SVGAGI. Trimming pared 6 bases from V and 6 bases from J, leaving 15 bases between. The CDR3 DNA is TGTGCCAGCAGGTCCCCTCAGGGGCCTAATTCACCCCTCCACTTT. Amino acids: CASRSPQGPNSPLHF.

Here the CDR3 DNA reads TGTGCCAGCAGCTCGGACAGAGGCCAAGAGACCCAGTACTTC. Translation gives CASSSDRGQETQYF. The rearrangement uses TRBV7-9 and TRBJ2-5, with D possibly matching TRBD1 (6 bases). From germline, CDR1 is SEHNR and CDR2 FQNEAQ (reference sequence). The CDR3 is 14 residues long. The germline V and J ends were trimmed by 4 bases and 1 base, with 10 bases remaining between them.

As regards this clone: The junction departs from the called germline gene at one end, perhaps through a read error. The rearrangement uses TRBV7-7 and TRBJ2-5; D is possibly TRBD2 (6 bases). Germline V gene lookup returns CDR1 SSHAT and CDR2 FNYEAQ (reference sequence). The CDR3 length is 14 residues. The CDR3 is CASSLGGNQETQYF. CDR3 nucleotides: TGTGCTAGCAGCTTAGGCGGGAACCAAGAGACCCAGTACTTC.

This clone has only one observation. The chain uses TRBV28 and TRBJ1-3; possible D gene TRBD1, 6 bases. V lost 6 bases and J lost 2, with 14 bases in between. The germline V gene has CDR1 MDHEN and CDR2 SYDVKM. The CDR3 length is 15 residues. The DNA for the CDR3 is TGTGCCAGCAGCCCTCCACAGGGCGCTGGAAACACCATATATTTT. It translates to CASSPPQGAGNTIYF.

V is TRBV5-5 and J is TRBJ1-5, with a weak D call TRBD1 (5 bases). Germline V gene data show CDR1 as SGHKS and CDR2 as YYEKEE (reference sequence). The CDR3 totals 15 residues. V lost 4 bases and J lost 1, with 12 bases in between. The CDR3 bases are TGTGCCAGCAGCCCTTTTGACAGCAGCAATCAGCCCCAGCATTTT. Its protein product is CASSPFDSSNQPQHF.

This chain uses TRBV15 with TRBJ2-3; 7 bases align to TRBD2. Unmatched junction bases numbered 15, after V lost 0 bases and J lost 0 bases. The CDR3 runs 20 residues. Per germline, CDR1 LNHNV and CDR2 YYDKDF (reference sequence). The CDR3 coding sequence is TGTGCCACCAGCAGAGATGGAGGCGGGGGTAATACTTGGAGCACAGATACGCAGTATTTT. This translates into CATSRDGGGGNTWSTDTQYF.

J is TRBJ1-6 and V is TRBV5-1; no clear D gene. Germline-derived CDR1 and CDR2 are SGHRS and YFSETQ. Trimming shortened V by 1 base and J by 9 bases, and 17 bases separated the two germline ends. This CDR3 is 16 amino acids long. CDR3 sequence reads: CASSLSGPDRISPLHF. CDR3 DNA: TGCGCCAGCAGCTTGAGCGGACCAGATAGGATTTCACCCCTCCACTTT. Using reference TRBV5-1 and TRBJ1-6 for the parts outside the CDR3, the full variable domain is KAGVTQTPRYLIKTRGQQVTLSCSPISGHRSVSWYQQTPGQGLQFLFEYFSETQRNKGNFPGRFSGRQFSNSRSEMNVSTLELGDSALYLCASSLSGPDRISPLHFGNGTRLTVT.

This clone appeared once. This chain joins TRBV6-2 or TRBV6-3 and TRBJ1-2; TRBD1 might be the D (6 bases). The CDR3 loop spans 12 amino acids. Germline values: CDR1 MNHEY, CDR2 SVGEGT. V was clipped by 5 bases and J by 4 bases, with 8 bases between them. CDR3 nucleotides: TGTGCCAGCAGTGGACAGATCTATGGCTACACCTTC. It yields the protein CASSGQIYGYTF.

The CDR3, as DNA: TGCAGCGCAATAGACAGCAACACCGGGGAGCTGTTTTTT. This translates into CSAIDSNTGELFF. The J gene is TRBJ2-2, the V gene TRBV29-1; TRBD1 might be the D (5 bases). CDR1 SQVTM and CDR2 ANQGSEA come from the germline V gene. V gave up 7 bases and J gave up 2 bases, with 11 bases separating them. The CDR3 length is 13 residues.

The rearrangement joins TRBV6-4 to TRBJ1-1, with TRBD1 as a possible D gene (5 bases). CDR1 is MRHNA and CDR2 is SNTAGT in the germline V gene. The CDR3 contains 13 residues. V shed 3 bases and J shed 11 bases, with 16 bases lying between them. The CDR3 DNA reads TGTGCCAGCAGTGAGACCCTTCAGGGTCGCGCTTTCTTT. As protein: CASSETLQGRAFF.

The chain carries TRBV4-1 and TRBJ1-1; D call uncertain. The CDR3 covers 13 residues. The V and J ends lost 1 base and 3 bases respectively, with 6 bases between them. CDR1 is MGHRA and CDR2 is YSYEKL in the germline V gene. The CDR3 here is CASSQVQYTEAFF. The CDR3 coding sequence is TGCGCCAGCAGCCAAGTACAGTACACTGAAGCTTTCTTT.

The genes are TRBV15 and TRBJ2-1; 8 bases are a match to TRBD2. The CDR3 length is 13 residues. Germline V CDR1 and CDR2: LNHNV, YYDKDF (reference sequence). V was pared by 9 bases and J by 3 bases, with 4 bases of the junction left unmatched. The CDR3 DNA follows: TGTGCCACGGGTCGGGGGGGCTACAATGAGCAGTTCTTC. Its protein is CATGRGGYNEQFF.

The chain carries TRBV5-4 and TRBJ1-5; TRBD1 is a possible D gene (5 bases). Trimming stripped 3 bases from V and 7 bases from J, with 8 bases between. The germline V gene has CDR1 SGHNT and CDR2 YYREEE (reference sequence). This CDR3 is 12 amino acids long. CDR3 bases: TGTGCCAGCAGCTGGGAGGGGCAGCCCCAGCATTTT. This translates into CASSWEGQPQHF.

CDR3 amino acids: CASSNRDGGYEQFF. The CDR3 nucleotides are TGTGCCAGCAGCAACCGGGACGGGGGGTATGAGCAGTTCTTC. The rearrangement links TRBV9 to TRBJ2-1; 7 positions agree with TRBD2. CDR1 and CDR2 from the germline V gene are SGDLS and YYNGEE. After removal of 4 bases from V and 8 bases from J, the junction contained 9 bases not matched to a gene. The CDR3 runs 14 residues.

The rearrangement links TRBV5-1 to TRBJ2-6; TRBD2 might be the D (6 bases). The V and J ends lost 3 bases and 4 bases respectively, with 17 bases between them. The CDR3 is made up of 17 amino acids. Germline assignment: CDR1 SGHRS and CDR2 YFSETQ. In nucleotides, the CDR3 is TGCGCCAGCAGCTCGGGCAGGGACTTTCCCGGGGCCAACGTCCTGACTTTC. Its translation: CASSSGRDFPGANVLTF.